This TCR beta chain was sequenced for a study of vaccination and CD4 T cells after COVID-19. Treatment defined: approximately 9-day PBMC culture with coronavirus spike peptide pools or control peptides (ViraFEST assay). Sequenced with the Oncomine TCR Beta short-read assay was DNA taken from cultured CD4+ T cells. TCRdb re-derived calls from the PCR reads in MiXCR, one entry per CDR3 protein. The sample shows 15,000 to 17,000 distinct CDR3 sequences, approximately 53% of them seen only once. Details on this clonotype: Its specificity is not known.

This CDR3 spans 15 amino acids. V dropped 5 bases and J dropped 5; count of bases not matched to a gene: 10. Per the germline V gene, CDR1 is MGHDK and CDR2 is SYGVNS. This chain uses TRBV25-1 with TRBJ2-7; 9 bases map to TRBD1. The clonotype was recovered from a human donor who had recovered from COVID-19. Material for sequencing was CD4+ T cells from blood, cultured in vitro. CDR3 coding DNA: TGTGCCAGCAGTAATCACCGGACAGGGGTCGACGAGCAGTACTTC. Its translation is CASSNHRTGVDEQYF.